This is a list of T cell receptor beta chains from one sample in a study of blood T cell repertoires in COVID-19. Sequenced by immunoSEQ multiplex PCR; TCRdb stores in-frame clones only, minus some. This sample yields over 110,000 clones, of which approximately 88% are seen a single time; less than 2% belongs to the top ten. Sequenced material: peripheral blood. These receptors originate from a man in his 70s with acute or convalescent COVID-19. CDR3s include the opening cysteine and the closing phenylalanine or tryptophan. D genes are given only for firm matches. Clone size is not always given. Where it is, it says once, few, many or a class for expanded clones.

d_gene,abundance,len,j_gene,v_gene,CDR3aa,CDR3nt
.,.,16,TRBJ2-3,TRBV4-1,CASSQDTGTSGGTQYF,TGCGCCAGCAGCCAAGATACAGGGACATCCGGTGGTACGCAGTATTTT
TRBD1,.,12,TRBJ2-7,TRBV28,CASRTGGTEQYF,TGTGCCAGCAGGACAGGGGGAACCGAGCAGTACTTC
TRBD2,.,16,TRBJ2-1,TRBV27,CASRRLSGTSNNEQFF,TGTGCCAGCAGGCGTCTCTCCGGGACTAGTAACAATGAGCAGTTCTTC
.,.,14,TRBJ2-3,TRBV7-9,CASSFGVGTDTQYF,TGTGCCAGCAGCTTCGGAGTGGGCACAGATACGCAGTATTTT
TRBD1,.,12,TRBJ1-1,TRBV18,CASSPRDRGAFF,TGTGCCAGCTCACCACGTGACAGGGGAGCTTTCTTT
.,.,16,TRBJ1-1,TRBV5-1,CASSLATGTLSTEAFF,TGCGCCAGCAGCTTGGCCACAGGGACCCTGTCCACTGAAGCTTTCTTT
.,.,13,TRBJ2-7,TRBV5-1,CASSLRRGYEQYF,TGCGCCAGCAGCTTGCGGAGAGGCTACGAGCAGTACTTC
TRBD1,.,15,TRBJ1-2,TRBV3-1/TRBV3-2,CASSQEQGARYGYTF,TGTGCCAGCAGCCAAGAACAGGGGGCGCGGTATGGCTACACCTTC
.,.,12,TRBJ1-2,TRBV12-3/TRBV12-4,CASSLGSVGYTF,TGTGCCAGCAGTTTGGGCTCGGTTGGCTACACCTTC
.,.,14,TRBJ2-7,TRBV30,CAWSREPFSYEQYF,TGTGCCTGGAGTAGAGAGCCCTTCTCCTACGAGCAGTACTTC
.,.,15,TRBJ1-5,TRBV3-1/TRBV3-2,CASSQDREGNQPQHF,TGTGCCAGCAGCCAAGACCGGGAAGGCAATCAGCCCCAGCATTTT
TRBD1,.,15,TRBJ1-2,TRBV6-5,CASRGDRWGNYGYTF,TGTGCCAGCAGAGGGGACAGGTGGGGGAACTATGGCTACACCTTC
TRBD1,.,14,TRBJ2-7,TRBV10-3,CAIDQGQGSYEQYF,TGTGCCATCGATCAGGGACAGGGCTCCTACGAGCAGTACTTC
.,.,13,TRBJ1-5,TRBV12-3/TRBV12-4,CASSAEVSQPQHF,TGTGCCAGCAGCGCAGAGGTTAGCCAGCCCCAGCATTTT
TRBD2,.,17,TRBJ2-5,TRBV7-3,CASSSRTSGSGRETQYF,TGTGCCAGCAGCTCCCGGACTAGCGGGAGTGGGAGAGAGACCCAGTACTTC
.,.,14,TRBJ1-2,TRBV6-5,CASSQSTGNYGYTF,TGTGCCAGCAGTCAGTCGACCGGGAACTATGGCTACACCTTC
.,.,15,TRBJ2-7,TRBV12-5,CASGLNGGRAYEQYF,TGTGCTAGTGGTTTGAATGGGGGGAGAGCCTACGAGCAGTACTTC
TRBD2,.,14,TRBJ2-7,TRBV9,CASSVGGGPYEQYF,TGTGCCAGCAGCGTCGGCGGGGGACCCTACGAGCAGTACTTC
TRBD1,.,16,TRBJ1-4,TRBV29-1,CSAPATGDTTNEKLFF,TGCAGCGCCCCGGCGACAGGGGATACAACTAATGAAAAACTGTTTTTT
TRBD1,.,14,TRBJ1-2,TRBV3-1/TRBV3-2,CASSRQGEVDGYTF,TGTGCCAGCAGCCGACAGGGGGAAGTAGACGGCTACACCTTC
.,.,19,TRBJ1-3,TRBV11-2,CASSLVKATDFRAGNTIYF,TGTGCCAGCAGCTTAGTTAAAGCGACAGACTTTCGGGCCGGAAACACCATATATTTT
.,.,19,TRBJ1-2,TRBV4-1,CASSRKPGTAGTSNYGYTF,TGCGCCAGCAGCCGAAAGCCCGGGACGGCCGGGACTTCTAACTATGGCTACACCTTC
.,.,13,TRBJ1-1,TRBV2,CASSPNIRTEAFF,TGTGCCAGCAGCCCGAACATTCGCACTGAAGCTTTCTTT
TRBD2,.,13,TRBJ2-5,TRBV12-3/TRBV12-4,CASSLTSGETQYF,TGTGCCAGCAGTCTCACTAGCGGAGAGACCCAGTACTTC
.,.,15,TRBJ1-3,TRBV5-1,CASSLDGNSGNTIYF,TGCGCCAGCAGCTTGGACGGTAACTCTGGAAACACCATATATTTT
.,.,14,TRBJ1-5,TRBV19,CASSFSGRNQPQHF,TGTGCCAGTAGTTTCTCAGGGAGGAATCAGCCCCAGCATTTT
TRBD1,.,17,TRBJ2-7,TRBV15,CATSRGTGARSTYEQYF,TGTGCCACCAGCAGGGGGACAGGGGCCCGAAGTACCTACGAGCAGTACTTC
TRBD2,.,16,TRBJ2-3,TRBV20-1,CSASDRAGVQADTQYF,TGCAGTGCTAGTGATCGGGCGGGAGTCCAGGCAGATACGCAGTATTTT
.,.,15,TRBJ1-1,TRBV3-1/TRBV3-2,CASSQRRTTNTEAFF,TGTGCCAGCAGCCAACGGAGGACCACGAACACTGAAGCTTTCTTT
TRBD1,few,15,TRBJ2-4,TRBV18,CASSPLPGQGNIQYF,TGTGCCAGCTCACCACTTCCGGGACAGGGGAACATTCAGTACTTC
.,.,13,TRBJ2-2,TRBV24-1,CATSDGQTGELFF,TGTGCCACCAGTGATGGACAGACCGGGGAGCTGTTTTTT
.,.,15,TRBJ2-5,TRBV25-1,CASSEARLRQETQYF,TGTGCCAGCAGTGAAGCGCGACTACGACAAGAGACCCAGTACTTC
.,.,15,TRBJ1-5,TRBV27,CASSLYATYDQPQHF,TGTGCCAGCAGTTTATACGCGACATACGATCAGCCCCAGCATTTT
.,.,15,TRBJ1-5,TRBV11-2,CASSLQEGRGQPQHF,TGTGCCAGCAGCTTACAGGAAGGTAGGGGCCAGCCCCAGCATTTT
TRBD1,.,16,TRBJ2-7,TRBV18,CASLPGQGASPYEQYF,TGTGCCAGCCTCCCCGGCCAGGGGGCATCCCCCTACGAGCAGTACTTC
TRBD2,.,14,TRBJ2-1,TRBV24-1,CATSRTSGRGEQFF,TGTGCCACCAGCCGGACTAGCGGGAGGGGAGAGCAGTTCTTC
TRBD1,.,14,TRBJ1-4,TRBV19,CASSMGQGREKLFF,TGTGCCAGTAGTATGGGACAGGGAAGAGAAAAACTGTTTTTT
TRBD1,.,11,TRBJ1-6,TRBV3-1/TRBV3-2,CASSLGQAFHF,TGTGCCAGCAGCCTGGGACAGGCATTCCACTTT
TRBD1,.,16,TRBJ1-1,TRBV19,CASSPGTGGARTEAFF,TGTGCCAGTAGCCCCGGGACAGGGGGCGCGAGGACTGAAGCTTTCTTT
.,.,17,TRBJ1-5,TRBV21-1,CASSIPGQGIYNQPQHF,TGTGCCAGCAGCATCCCGGGACAGGGGATTTACAATCAGCCCCAGCATTTT
.,.,12,TRBJ1-2,TRBV30,CAWTGGVYGYTF,TGTGCCTGGACTGGAGGGGTCTATGGCTACACCTTC
.,.,15,TRBJ1-1,TRBV5-1,CASSLGLEGNTEAFF,TGCGCCAGCAGCTTGGGTTTAGAGGGGAACACTGAAGCTTTCTTT
TRBD1,once,15,TRBJ1-4,TRBV7-6,CASSGTGRTNEKLFF,TGTGCCAGCAGCGGGACAGGGCGGACTAATGAAAAACTGTTTTTT
.,once,12,TRBJ1-2,TRBV24-1,CATRDSNNGYTF,TGTGCCACCAGGGACAGTAATAATGGCTACACCTTC
.,many,11,TRBJ1-1,TRBV20-1,CSATRETEAFF,TGCAGTGCTACACGGGAGACTGAAGCTTTCTTT
TRBD1,.,14,TRBJ1-4,TRBV6-4,CASSKGQGCEKLFF,TGTGCCAGCAGCAAAGGACAGGGTTGTGAAAAACTGTTTTTT
TRBD1,once,15,TRBJ2-5,TRBV10-2,CASNTLTGGQETQYF,TGCGCCAGCAACACTCTTACAGGGGGCCAAGAGACCCAGTACTTC
.,once,15,TRBJ1-6,TRBV30,CAWSAGDMYNSPLHF,TGTGCCTGGAGTGCCGGGGACATGTATAATTCACCCCTCCACTTT
.,.,14,TRBJ1-6,TRBV28,CASSSSSFNSPLHF,TGTGCCAGCAGTTCCAGTAGCTTTAATTCACCCCTCCACTTT
TRBD1,.,15,TRBJ1-3,TRBV6-5,CASSYSRGPGNTIYF,TGTGCCAGCAGTTACTCTAGGGGGCCTGGAAACACCATATATTTT
TRBD2,once,15,TRBJ2-5,TRBV5-1,CARRRGGGGGETQYF,TGCGCCCGCCGCCGGGGCGGCGGGGGGGGAGAGACCCAGTACTTC
TRBD2,.,16,TRBJ2-7,TRBV19,CASSIDPRGGRYEQYF,TGTGCCAGTAGTATAGATCCCCGGGGGGGCCGCTACGAGCAGTACTTC
.,.,13,TRBJ1-1,TRBV28,CASRLSTALEGFF,TGTGCCAGCAGACTTAGCACGGCCCTTGAAGGTTTCTTT
.,once,15,TRBJ2-2,TRBV2,CASSERTEPTGELFF,TGTGCCAGCAGTGAAAGGACTGAGCCCACCGGGGAGCTGTTTTTT
.,.,14,TRBJ2-5,TRBV12-5,CASGLPPYQETQYF,TGTGCTAGTGGTTTGCCCCCTTACCAAGAGACCCAGTACTTC
.,.,15,TRBJ2-1,TRBV9,CASSVRAREINEQFF,TGTGCCAGCAGCGTCCGAGCTCGGGAAATCAATGAGCAGTTCTTC
TRBD1,.,19,TRBJ1-3,TRBV2,CASRRIRDRAGLGGNTIYF,TGTGCCAGCAGGAGGATCCGGGACAGGGCGGGTCTAGGTGGAAACACCATATATTTT